This T cell receptor beta chain is drawn from a study of beta chain features in type 1 diabetes. Study-level findings and limits: Naive, central memory and regulatory TCRB repertoires appeared more similar among patients than healthy donors.

The CDR3 runs 13 residues. In germline, CDR1 is SSHAT, CDR2 FNYEAQ (reference sequence). Researchers reported sorting CD4+ naive, central memory, regulatory and stem cell-like memory cells via CD45RO/CCR7/CD25/CD127/CD95/CD27. Only a few counts were recorded for this clone. Its cognate antigen is unknown. A single base is all that separates this from a far larger clone, so a read error is likely. TCRB transcripts that were expressed got sequenced, as all of the isolated RNA had been reverse transcribed. Clones were read by immunoSEQ multiplex PCR, and TCRdb kept only the in-frame ones, dropping some. Seen here are 300,000 to 350,000 clones, approximately 8% observed once, and the top ten hold approximately 0.44%.

Source material: central memory CD4+ T cells from blood. This receptor was taken from a woman in her late teens or twenties in good health. V and J are TRBV7-7 and TRBJ1-1; a weak D match, TRBD1 (6 bases). The CDR3 nucleotides read TGTGCTAGCAGCTTGACAGGGAACACTGAAGCTTTCTTT. Translated: CASSLTGNTEAFF.